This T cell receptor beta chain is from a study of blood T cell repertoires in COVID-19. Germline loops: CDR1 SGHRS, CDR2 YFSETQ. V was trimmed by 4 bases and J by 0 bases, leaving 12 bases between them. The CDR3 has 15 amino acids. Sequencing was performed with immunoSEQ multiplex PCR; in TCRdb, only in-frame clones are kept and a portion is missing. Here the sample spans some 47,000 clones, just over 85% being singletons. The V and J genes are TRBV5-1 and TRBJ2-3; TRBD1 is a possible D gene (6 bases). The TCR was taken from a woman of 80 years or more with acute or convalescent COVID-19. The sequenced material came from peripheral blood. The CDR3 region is CASSTQGYSTDTQYF. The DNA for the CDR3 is TGCGCCAGCAGCACACAGGGTTATAGCACAGATACGCAGTATTTT.